Presented here are 32 T cell receptor beta chains from one specimen sequenced in a study of T-cell reconstitution after alpha-beta-depleted transplantation in children. This sample's TCRbeta library carried unique molecular identifier barcodes. TCRdb re-derived calls from the PCR reads in MiXCR, one entry per CDR3 protein. The sample carries 200,000 to 300,000 distinct CDR3 sequences, approximately 12% recorded once. Sequencing used PBMCs from the stem cell graft donor, obtained from the stem cell graft. The receptors stem from a human donor who donated a stem cell graft to a child with acute lymphoblastic leukemia.

This clonotype appeared many times. This chain joins TRBV18 and TRBJ1-2; 12 bases fit TRBD1. Germline CDR1 reads KGHSH; CDR2 reads LQKENI. Unmatched junction bases numbered 2, after V lost 2 bases and J lost 4 bases. The CDR3 is made up of 15 amino acids. CDR3 region: CASSPGTGGAYGYTF. DNA for the CDR3: TGTGCCAGCTCACCAGGGACAGGGGGCGCCTATGGCTACACCTTC.

The table lists this clonotype with many counts. The chain uses TRBV10-3 and TRBJ1-5, with 9 bases that match TRBD1. Trimming cost V 6 bases and J 10 bases; bases outside gene matches: 7. Germline loops: CDR1 ENHRY, CDR2 SYGVKD. This CDR3 comprises 13 residues. CDR3 sequence: CAISVDRGQPQHF. The CDR3 DNA reads TGTGCCATCAGCGTGGACAGGGGACAACCCCAGCATTTT.

In the case of this clonotype: A much larger clone sits a single nucleotide away, making a read error possible. The chain employs TRBV9 and TRBJ2-5; D possibly corresponds to TRBD2 (6 bases). Per germline, CDR1 SGDLS and CDR2 YYNGEE. The CDR3 runs to 15 residues. The ends were cut back, 3 bases at V and 5 bases at J, with 17 bases in the middle. CDR3 sequence (DNA): TGTGCCAGCAGCGCCTGTGGCGGGGTGGGGGAGACCCAGTACTTC. As protein: CASSACGGVGETQYF.

Note on this clonotype: Just one base apart from a much larger clone, this may be a read error. The chain recombines TRBV14 with TRBJ2-4; D may be TRBD1 or TRBD2 (5 bases each). The CDR3 length is 14 residues. Germline CDR1 and CDR2: SGHDN and FVKESK. CDR3 coding DNA: TGTGCCAGCAGCCAGAGGGGCAGAGAAAACAGTCAGTACTTC. Translated, it gives CASSQRGRENSQYF.

This clonotype was seen at least ten times. This sequence joins TRBV6-1 and TRBJ2-5, with D possibly being TRBD1 or TRBD2 (5 bases each). In germline, CDR1 is MNHNS, CDR2 SASEGT. The CDR3 totals 15 residues. V lost 6 bases, J lost 2 bases, and 16 bases lay in between. DNA of the CDR3: TGTGCCAGCAGCAGCGGTTCTGGGGCACAAGAGACCCAGTACTTC. It encodes CASSSGSGAQETQYF.

This clonotype was detected ten times or more. The genes are TRBV6-2 or TRBV6-3 and TRBJ2-1; D possibly corresponds to TRBD2 (6 bases). This CDR3 has 11 residues. V lost 5 bases, J lost 13 bases, and 12 bases lay in between. CDR1 is MNHEY and CDR2 is SVGEGT in the germline V gene. The CDR3 loop reads CASSRRGSQFF. CDR3 coding DNA: TGTGCCAGCAGTCGCCGGGGGAGCCAGTTCTTC.

This clonotype was counted only a few times. This chain connects TRBV11-2 to TRBJ2-1, with 11 bases aligning to TRBD1. CDR3 length: 16 amino acids. Per germline, CDR1 SGHAT and CDR2 FQNNGV. Trimming removed 3 bases from V and 10 bases from J; junction bases left unmatched: 11. The CDR3 region has the DNA TGTGCCAGCAGCTTCTCCGGGACAGGGGGTAGGGAGGAGCAGTTCTTC. Amino acid sequence: CASSFSGTGGREEQFF.

In its sample, this clonotype was seen many times. The chain is built from TRBV6-1 and TRBJ1-2; TRBD1 aligns across 9 bases. V was pared by 6 bases and J by 8 bases, with 10 bases of the junction left unmatched. The CDR3 is 14 amino acids. Germline V gene lookup returns CDR1 MNHNS and CDR2 SASEGT. The CDR3 bases are TGTGCCAGCAGACCGGGACAGGGTCTAAGAGGCTACACCTTC. Translation gives CASRPGQGLRGYTF.

This clonotype was counted at least ten times. For the CDR3, the DNA is TGTGCCAGCAGTACAGGACTAGCGGTCAATGAGCAGTTCTTC. This codes for CASSTGLAVNEQFF. The genes are TRBV6-2 or TRBV6-3 and TRBJ2-1; 10 nucleotides align to TRBD2. V lost 5 bases to trimming and J lost 6 bases; unmatched junction nucleotides: 4. Germline-derived CDR1 and CDR2 are MNHEY and SVGEGT. This CDR3 spans 14 amino acids.

Many counts were recorded for this clonotype. CDR3 nucleotides: TGCAGCGTCAGGAGTACACCGAACACTGAAGCTTTCTTT. It codes for CSVRSTPNTEAFF. The gene calls are TRBV29-1 and TRBJ1-1; D ambiguous. CDR1 and CDR2 from the germline V gene are SQVTM and ANQGSEA. The CDR3 extends over 13 amino acids. Trimming left V 6 bases short and J 1 base short, with 12 bases between.

This clonotype was counted at least ten times. The chain carries TRBV3-1 and TRBJ2-7; D gene ambiguous. The CDR3 length is 12 residues. Germline V gene lookup returns CDR1 LGHDT and CDR2 YNNKEL (reference sequence). Trimming left V 0 bases short and J 6 bases short, with 6 bases between. This chain's CDR3 is CASSQDGAEQYF. As DNA, the CDR3 is TGTGCCAGCAGCCAAGATGGAGCCGAGCAGTACTTC.

This clonotype was counted many times. V gene TRBV5-1 combines with J gene TRBJ2-3; D is uncertain. V was cut by 0 bases and J by 4 bases, with 3 bases left in between. Germline V CDR1 and CDR2: SGHRS, YFSETQ. This CDR3 region has 12 residues. The CDR3 DNA is TGCGCCAGCAGCTTGGACCCAGATACGCAGTATTTT. Encoded protein: CASSLDPDTQYF.

This chain joins TRBV27 and TRBJ2-3, with no clear D. Trimming left V 8 bases short and J 5 bases short, with 17 bases between. Germline loops: CDR1 MNHEY, CDR2 SMNVEV (reference sequence). The CDR3 extends over 14 amino acids. The CDR3 DNA reads as TGTGCCAGCGGCCTGGGTGGAAAGCGAGATACGCAGTATTTT. Translation gives CASGLGGKRDTQYF.

This clonotype was seen ten or more times. The J gene is TRBJ2-7, the V gene TRBV29-1, with D tentatively TRBD1 or TRBD2 (5 bases each). The length of the CDR3 is 12 residues. The germline V gene encodes CDR1 SQVTM and CDR2 ANQGSEA. V was pared by 7 bases and J by 0 bases, with 10 bases between. The DNA of the CDR3 is TGCAGCGGCCGGGACGGCTCCTACGAGCAGTACTTC. It specifies CSGRDGSYEQYF.

The chain carries TRBV4-2 and TRBJ2-2; D is possibly TRBD2 (7 bases). The V end was cut by 4 bases, the J end by 4 bases, with 13 bases between. The CDR3 covers 15 residues. Germline assignment: CDR1 LGHNA and CDR2 YNFKEQ. The CDR3 nucleotides read TGTGCCAGCAGCCTCCGGGGGGCCGCCACCGGGGAGCTGTTTTTT. Encoded protein: CASSLRGAATGELFF.

In its sample, this clonotype was seen a few times. The chain carries TRBV5-1 and TRBJ2-7; 8 nucleotides match TRBD2. Trimming cost V 7 bases and J 6 bases; bases outside gene matches: 6. CDR3 size: 12 residues. In germline, CDR1 is SGHRS, CDR2 YFSETQ. CDR3 DNA: TGCGCCAGCTCAGCGGGAGCGCGCGAGCAGTACTTC. It yields the protein CASSAGAREQYF.

This clonotype has a count of ten or more. The chain is built from TRBV28 and TRBJ2-3; 12 bases fit TRBD2. The CDR3 sequence is 16 residues long. Germline loops: CDR1 MDHEN, CDR2 SYDVKM. Trimming at V came to 5 bases and at J to 10 bases, leaving 13 bases not matched to a gene. The chain's CDR3 is CASSTGTSGLRRAQYF. The CDR3 DNA sequence: TGTGCCAGCAGTACTGGGACTAGCGGGTTGCGGAGGGCGCAGTATTTT.

This clonotype was recorded many times. This sequence joins TRBV20-1 and TRBJ2-6, with 11 bases identical to TRBD2. CDR3 length equals 17 residues. Trimming removed 2 bases from V and 4 bases from J; junction bases left unmatched: 7. CDR1 DFQATT and CDR2 SNEGSKA come from the germline V gene (reference sequence). The CDR3 DNA reads as TGCAGTGCTAGAAATAGCGGGAGGGCCCCCGGGGCCAACGTCCTGACTTTC. Protein product: CSARNSGRAPGANVLTF.

This clonotype was counted many times. J is TRBJ2-5 and V is TRBV7-9, with 10 bases lining up with TRBD2. V was pared by 3 bases and J by 5 bases, with 6 bases of the junction left unmatched. This CDR3 spans 15 amino acids. Germline V gene sequence: CDR1 SEHNR, CDR2 FQNEAQ (reference sequence). The CDR3 region is CASSLKLAGMETQYF. CDR3 nucleotide sequence: TGTGCCAGCAGCTTGAAACTAGCGGGAATGGAGACCCAGTACTTC.

The chain uses TRBV3-1 and TRBJ2-2; 7 bases are a match to TRBD1. This CDR3 has 17 residues. The ends lost 11 bases at V and 4 bases at J; junction bases unmatched: 19. Germline V gene data show CDR1 as LGHDT and CDR2 as YNNKEL (reference sequence). The CDR3 is CAFSQDRSWVGTGELFF. As DNA, the CDR3 is TGTGCCTTCAGCCAGGACAGGTCCTGGGTCGGCACCGGGGAGCTGTTTTTT.

In this sample, this clonotype turned up many times. The chain couples TRBV7-8 to TRBJ2-5; D might be TRBD1 (6 bases). The CDR3 has 17 amino acids. Germline V gene lookup returns CDR1 SGHVS and CDR2 FQNEAQ. Trimming removed 3 bases at V and 0 bases at J, with 17 bases between. CDR3 coding DNA: TGTGCCAGCAGCTTGGAAGACAGGTCTTTGTACCAAGAGACCCAGTACTTC. It codes for CASSLEDRSLYQETQYF.

This clonotype was counted at least ten times. V usage is TRBV5-1 and J usage is TRBJ1-1, with 7 bases identical to TRBD1. The CDR3 loop spans 16 amino acids. The V gene's germline CDR1 is SGHRS and CDR2 YFSETQ. V trimming: 0 bases; J trimming: 2 bases; junction bases outside the gene matches: 7. The CDR3, as DNA: TGCGCCAGCAGCTTGGCACCCGGGACAGCTAACACTGAAGCTTTCTTT. Its translation is CASSLAPGTANTEAFF.

This clonotype was observed many times. J is TRBJ2-2 and V is TRBV20-1; tentative D call: TRBD1 (5 bases). Trimming removed 6 bases at V and 6 bases at J, with 14 bases between. Germline V gene sequence: CDR1 DFQATT, CDR2 SNEGSKA (reference sequence). The CDR3 covers 13 residues. The CDR3 region has the DNA TGCAGTGCGGGCAGCAACAGGCCCGGGGAGCTGTTTTTT. It yields the protein CSAGSNRPGELFF.

The rearrangement links TRBV25-1 to TRBJ2-5; tentative D call: TRBD2 (5 bases). Trimming shortened V by 5 bases and J by 2 bases, and 12 bases separated the two germline ends. CDR3 length: 14 amino acids. Germline lookup yields CDR1 MGHDK and CDR2 SYGVNS. CDR3 in amino acids: CASSRSGLQETQYF. The CDR3 nucleotides read TGTGCCAGCAGTCGGTCGGGGTTGCAAGAGACCCAGTACTTC. The full variable domain, its missing parts supplied by reference TRBV25-1 and TRBJ2-5, is EADIYQTPRYLVIGTGKKITLECSQTMGHDKMYWYQQDPGMELHLIHYSYGVNSTEKGDLSSESTVSRIRTEHFPLTLESARPSHTSQYLCASSRSGLQETQYFGPGTRLLVL.

At least ten counts were recorded for this clonotype. The gene calls are TRBV20-1 and TRBJ1-4, with D maybe TRBD1 (5 bases). V was pared by 5 bases and J by 8 bases, with 18 bases between. Per germline, CDR1 DFQATT and CDR2 SNEGSKA (reference sequence). The CDR3 loop spans 14 amino acids. In DNA, the CDR3 is TGCAGTGCTGGACCCCGGGCAGGGAAAGAAAAACTGTTTTTT. Its translation: CSAGPRAGKEKLFF.

V is TRBV6-2 or TRBV6-3 and J is TRBJ2-6; no clear D gene. V was trimmed by 0 bases and J by 0 bases, leaving 9 bases between them. Germline CDR1 and CDR2: MNHEY and SVGEGT. There are 17 residues in the CDR3. DNA of the CDR3: TGTGCCAGCAGTTACTCGGCCGACACCTCTGGGGCCAACGTCCTGACTTTC. This translates into CASSYSADTSGANVLTF.

At least ten counts were recorded for this clonotype. The junction does not match germline at one end; this may be a read error. V gene TRBV6-2 or TRBV6-3 combines with J gene TRBJ1-5, with D possibly TRBD1 on 5 matching bases. CDR1 is MNHEY and CDR2 is SVGEGT in the germline V gene. The CDR3 has 17 residues. The CDR3 bases are TGTGCCAGCAGTCACTCCCCCTACCGACAGCCCGATCAGCCCCAGCATTTT. It is translated as CASSHSPYRQPDQPQHF.

The genes are TRBV28 and TRBJ1-1, with unresolved D. Germline V gene data show CDR1 as MDHEN and CDR2 as SYDVKM. Trimming shortened V by 3 bases and J by 6 bases, and 8 bases separated the two germline ends. This CDR3 is 12 amino acids long. The CDR3 region is CASSFPGPEAFF. CDR3 bases: TGTGCCAGCAGTTTTCCGGGCCCTGAAGCTTTCTTT.

Many counts were recorded for this clonotype. The CDR3 DNA follows: TGCAGTGCCGAGGGGGAGTCCGACAACAATTCACCCCTCCACTTT. The encoded protein is CSAEGESDNNSPLHF. The chain employs TRBV20-1 and TRBJ1-6; perhaps TRBD1 as D (6 bases). The germline CDR1 and CDR2 sequences are DFQATT and SNEGSKA (reference sequence). Trimming shortened V by 6 bases and J by 7 bases, and 19 bases separated the two germline ends. CDR3 size: 15 residues.

This clonotype appeared many times. This chain joins TRBV20-1 and TRBJ2-1; 8 bases map to TRBD1. This CDR3 spans 17 amino acids. Germline V gene data show CDR1 as DFQATT and CDR2 as SNEGSKA (reference sequence). Germline trimming cut 0 bases from V and 5 bases from J; bases unmatched to any gene: 12. The CDR3 DNA follows: TGCAGTGCTAGAGATCGGGTAAAGGGACAGGCCCACAATGAGCAGTTCTTC. Encoded protein: CSARDRVKGQAHNEQFF.

V is TRBV18 and J is TRBJ2-7, with D unresolved. Trimming took 5 bases from V and 3 from J, leaving 17 bases between them. The CDR3 is 15 amino acids. Germline V gene sequence: CDR1 KGHSH, CDR2 LQKENI. The CDR3 spells CASSSERGRFYEQYF. In DNA, the CDR3 is TGTGCCAGCTCATCTGAACGCGGACGGTTCTACGAGCAGTACTTC.

The table lists this clonotype with many counts. V and J are TRBV9 and TRBJ2-3, with TRBD1 identical over 7 bases. The CDR3 length is 15 residues. Germline V gene sequence: CDR1 SGDLS, CDR2 YYNGEE. J was trimmed by 2 bases and V by 0 bases; bases with no gene match: 3. CDR3 nucleotide sequence: TGTGCCAGCAGCGTAGGGGACAGCACCACAGATACGCAGTATTTT. Translation: CASSVGDSTTDTQYF.